The 32 T cell receptor beta chains below come from one sample, sequenced in a study of PD-L1 blockade in urothelial cancer. Clones were sequenced by immunoSEQ multiplex PCR, and TCRdb holds only the in-frame ones, with some missing. The profile shows some 45,000 clones, around 89% of them singletons. The sequences come from PBMCs, collected around atezolizumab (anti-PD-L1) treatment. The receptor source for this set is an elderly man with urothelial cancer.

This chain connects TRBV9 to TRBJ1-1, with D tentatively TRBD1 (6 bases). V was trimmed by 5 bases and J by 4 bases, leaving 15 bases between them. CDR1 and CDR2 from the germline V gene are SGDLS and YYNGEE. CDR3 length: 14 amino acids. DNA of the CDR3: TGTGCCAGCAGTAAAACAGGGTACGGCACTGAAGCTTTCTTT. This translates into CASSKTGYGTEAFF. The whole variable domain, filled in from reference TRBV9 and TRBJ1-1, reads DSGVTQTPKHLITATGQRVTLRCSPRSGDLSVYWYQQSLDQGLQFLIQYYNGEERAKGNILERFSAQQFPDLHSELNLSSLELGDSALYFCASSKTGYGTEAFFGQGTRLTVV.

The V call is TRBV7-2, the J call TRBJ1-4; possible D gene TRBD1, 5 bases. Between the trimmed V and J ends, which lost 1 base and 5 bases, there was a span of 8 bases. The CDR3 covers 14 residues. Germline CDR1 is SGHTA and CDR2 is FQGNSA. The chain's CDR3 is CASSLGTRNEKLFF. As DNA, the CDR3 is TGTGCCAGCAGCTTAGGGACAAGGAATGAAAAACTGTTTTTT.

The chain uses TRBV5-6 and TRBJ1-2, with a weak D call TRBD1 (5 bases). This CDR3 has 16 residues. Looked up from germline, CDR1 is SGHDT and CDR2 is YYEEEE. Trimming took 2 bases from V and 8 from J, leaving 22 bases between them. CDR3 in DNA: TGTGCCAGCAGCTTAGAGGGAGGCTTCTATGGGGCCGGCTACACCTTC. It encodes CASSLEGGFYGAGYTF.

The chain has TRBV5-4 and TRBJ2-5; TRBD2 agrees at 8 bases. Germline assignment: CDR1 SGHNT and CDR2 YYREEE (reference sequence). The CDR3 covers 14 residues. This chain's CDR3 is CVFSSGGPWGEQYF. In DNA form, the CDR3 reads TGTGTCTTTTCCAGCGGGGGCCCCTGGGGGGAGCAGTACTTC.

The gene calls are TRBV7-7 and TRBJ2-3; 9 bases line up with TRBD1. The V gene's germline CDR1 is SSHAT and CDR2 FNYEAQ (reference sequence). CDR3 length equals 15 residues. With 1 base clipped from V and 5 bases from J, the junction kept 4 bases outside the gene matches. CDR3 DNA: TGTGCCAGCAGCTTAGGGACAGGGGAGATAGATACGCAGTATTTT. Translation gives CASSLGTGEIDTQYF.

V is TRBV18 and J is TRBJ2-2; 15 bases line up with TRBD2. Trimming at V came to 5 bases and at J to 3 bases, leaving 4 bases not matched to a gene. Germline V gene data show CDR1 as KGHSH and CDR2 as LQKENI. This CDR3 contains 17 residues. CDR3 amino acids: CASSSGLAGGYTGELFF. In DNA form, the CDR3 reads TGTGCCAGCTCATCAGGACTAGCGGGAGGGTACACCGGGGAGCTGTTTTTT.

This clone was counted a single time. The gene calls are TRBV5-1 and TRBJ2-3, with 9 bases identical to TRBD2. The germline V gene has CDR1 SGHRS and CDR2 YFSETQ. Unmatched junction bases numbered 8, after V lost 5 bases and J lost 4 bases. The CDR3 runs to 15 residues. The CDR3 region is CASSAGGRVSDTQYF. CDR3 DNA sequence: TGCGCCAGCAGTGCGGGCGGGAGGGTCTCAGATACGCAGTATTTT.

The J gene is TRBJ2-5, the V gene TRBV2, with 8 bases identical to TRBD2. V shed 6 bases and J 2 bases; nucleotides not matched to a gene: 5. Per the germline V gene, CDR1 is SNHLY and CDR2 is FYNNEI. The CDR3 runs 14 residues. The CDR3 reads CASRTTSGQETQYF. In nucleotides, the CDR3 is TGTGCCAGCAGAACAACTAGCGGACAAGAGACCCAGTACTTC.

This rearrangement joins TRBV29-1 to TRBJ1-2; D ambiguous. In germline, CDR1 is SQVTM, CDR2 ANQGSEA. The CDR3 length is 15 residues. V dropped 4 bases and J dropped 1 base, with 16 bases sitting between them. The CDR3 spells CSVAIEGLSNYGYTF. As DNA, the CDR3 is TGCAGCGTTGCAATCGAGGGTCTAAGTAACTATGGCTACACCTTC.

The chain has TRBV5-5 and TRBJ1-3; 7 positions match TRBD1. Trimming at V came to 4 bases and at J to 5 bases, leaving 9 bases not matched to a gene. The CDR3 contains 15 residues. Germline V gives CDR1 SGHKS, CDR2 YYEKEE (reference sequence). The CDR3 sequence: CASSPGQEIRNTIYF. Here the CDR3 DNA reads TGTGCCAGCAGCCCAGGACAGGAGATACGAAACACCATATATTTT.

The chain joins TRBV4-1 to TRBJ2-2; possibly TRBD1 for D (6 bases). The V and J ends lost 4 bases and 2 bases respectively, with 11 bases between them. The CDR3 length is 15 residues. Germline loops: CDR1 MGHRA, CDR2 YSYEKL. The CDR3 is CASSPGQLNTGELFF. The CDR3 DNA reads TGCGCCAGCAGCCCGGGACAACTAAACACCGGGGAGCTGTTTTTT.

The DNA of the CDR3 is TGTGCCAGCAGTGACGGACAGAACACGGACACCGGGGAGCTGTTTTTT. As protein: CASSDGQNTDTGELFF. This sequence joins TRBV2 and TRBJ2-2; maybe TRBD1 (6 bases). The CDR3 runs 16 residues. Trimming took off 3 bases at V and 3 bases at J, with 14 bases between the two ends. CDR1 and CDR2 from the germline V gene are SNHLY and FYNNEI.

The V call is TRBV7-2, the J call TRBJ1-5; no clear D gene. Per germline, CDR1 SGHTA and CDR2 FQGNSA. The CDR3 loop spans 15 amino acids. The ends were cut back, 4 bases at V and 5 bases at J, with 15 bases in the middle. The CDR3 DNA reads TGTGCCAGCAGCTCCGACATAAACGGGGATCAGCCCCAGCATTTT. It encodes CASSSDINGDQPQHF.

The CDR3 region has the DNA TGTGCCAGCAGCTTAGCGGGAGGCCTCTACAATGAGCAGTTCTTC. This codes for CASSLAGGLYNEQFF. V usage is TRBV7-8 and J usage is TRBJ2-1; weak D call: TRBD2 (6 bases). The V gene's germline CDR1 is SGHVS and CDR2 FQNEAQ. This CDR3 is built from 15 residues. V was cut by 0 bases and J by 3 bases, with 9 bases left in between.

The chain uses TRBV19 and TRBJ1-2, with 7 positions matching TRBD1. With V trimmed by 4 bases and J by 12 bases, 11 bases remained unmatched. The germline gives CDR1 LNHDA, CDR2 SQIVND (reference sequence). This CDR3 is built from 13 residues. CDR3 region: CASSTTRTGQNTF. DNA for the CDR3: TGTGCCAGTAGTACGACCCGGACAGGACAGAACACCTTC. Full variable domain (remainder filled in from reference TRBV19 and TRBJ1-2): DGGITQSPKYLFRKEGQNVTLSCEQNLNHDAMYWYRQDPGQGLRLIYYSQIVNDFQKGDIAEGYSVSREKKESFPLTVTSAQKNPTAFYLCASSTTRTGQNTFGSGTRLTVV.

This chain links TRBV2 with TRBJ2-7; D gene uncertain. The V and J ends lost 7 bases and 5 bases respectively, with 9 bases between them. Germline V gene lookup returns CDR1 SNHLY and CDR2 FYNNEI. This CDR3 contains 11 residues. As DNA, the CDR3 is TGTGCCAGCAAGTTAGTCCACGAGCAGTACTTC. Translating it yields CASKLVHEQYF.

This clone came up once. The rearrangement joins TRBV28 to TRBJ1-1; TRBD1 matches 7 bases. In germline, CDR1 is MDHEN, CDR2 SYDVKM. Trimming at V came to 3 bases and at J to 0 bases, leaving 7 bases not matched to a gene. The CDR3 runs 16 residues. The CDR3 loop reads CASSFFPGGLNTEAFF. In DNA, the CDR3 is TGTGCCAGCAGTTTCTTTCCAGGGGGGTTGAACACTGAAGCTTTCTTT.

CDR3 DNA sequence: TGTGCCAGCAGCCGGGACAGGTACACAGATACGCAGTATTTT. Translated, it gives CASSRDRYTDTQYF. V and J are TRBV2 and TRBJ2-3; 8 bases agree with TRBD1. Germline V gives CDR1 SNHLY, CDR2 FYNNEI. The CDR3 runs to 14 residues. Germline trimming cut 6 bases from V and 2 bases from J; bases unmatched to any gene: 4.

V gene TRBV4-3 combines with J gene TRBJ2-2; D is possibly TRBD1 (5 bases). V lost 2 bases to trimming and J lost 2 bases, with 12 bases between them. CDR3 length equals 16 residues. Germline V gene data show CDR1 as LGHNA and CDR2 as YSLEER. The CDR3 DNA is TGCGCCAGCAGCCAATACGTCAGGGTTAACACCGGGGAGCTGTTTTTT. Its translation: CASSQYVRVNTGELFF.

The chain combines TRBV18 with TRBJ1-2; TRBD1 matches 8 bases. From germline, CDR1 is KGHSH and CDR2 LQKENI. V lost 4 bases and J lost 2; bases outside the gene matches: 9. The CDR3 length is 16 residues. The CDR3 loop reads CASSLWAQGANYGYTF. As DNA, the CDR3 is TGTGCCAGCTCACTATGGGCGCAGGGGGCAAACTATGGCTACACCTTC.

The chain has TRBV30 and TRBJ2-1; 8 nucleotides agree with TRBD2. V shed 4 bases, J shed 8 bases, and the junction held 13 bases outside the gene matches. The CDR3 contains 15 residues. Germline V gives CDR1 GTSNPN, CDR2 SVGIG (reference sequence). CDR3 DNA sequence: TGTGCCTGGACCAAAGGAAGCGGGAGAAGGCATGAGCAGTTCTTC. This gives the protein CAWTKGSGRRHEQFF.

J is TRBJ1-1 and V is TRBV2; D is unresolved. V lost 6 bases to trimming and J lost 7 bases, with 15 bases between them. There are 13 residues in the CDR3. Germline CDR1 and CDR2: SNHLY and FYNNEI. The CDR3 loop is CASRATEAYEAFF. The CDR3 DNA follows: TGTGCCAGCAGGGCAACAGAAGCCTATGAAGCTTTCTTT.

The DNA for the CDR3 is TGTGCCAGCGATGTGAAGGGAGGGGGGGAGACCCAGTACTTC. Translated: CASDVKGGGETQYF. V is TRBV2 and J is TRBJ2-5; perhaps TRBD2 as D (7 bases). Trimming cost V 8 bases and J 5 bases, with 18 bases left between them. CDR3 size: 14 residues. The V gene's germline CDR1 is SNHLY and CDR2 FYNNEI. Full variable domain (remainder filled in from reference TRBV2 and TRBJ2-5): EPEVTQTPSHQVTQMGQEVILRCVPISNHLYFYWYRQILGQKVEFLVSFYNNEISEKSEIFDDQFSVERPDGSNFTLKIRSTKLEDSAMYFCASDVKGGGETQYFGPGTRLLVL.

This sequence joins TRBV10-2 and TRBJ2-3; 12 positions agree with TRBD2. The CDR3 length is 18 residues. CDR1 is WSHSY and CDR2 is SAAADI in the germline V gene. V lost 0 bases, J lost 2 bases, and 6 bases stayed unmatched. The chain's CDR3 is CASSESTSGRSDTDTQYF. In nucleotides, the CDR3 is TGCGCCAGCAGTGAGTCCACTAGCGGGAGGAGTGACACAGATACGCAGTATTTT.

This chain connects TRBV6-5 to TRBJ2-5; 8 nucleotides agree with TRBD2. The CDR3 contains 15 residues. The junction had 8 bases not matched to a gene; V was cut back by 7 bases and J by 1 base. CDR1 MNHEY and CDR2 SVGAGI come from the germline V gene. The CDR3 DNA follows: TGTGCCAGCAAGAAGAGCCTAGCGGGCCAAGAGACCCAGTACTTC. Amino acids: CASKKSLAGQETQYF.

The rearrangement links TRBV9 to TRBJ2-2; the match to TRBD2 covers 7 bases. With V trimmed by 3 bases and J by 3 bases, 8 bases remained unmatched. Germline assignment: CDR1 SGDLS and CDR2 YYNGEE. The CDR3 contains 16 residues. CDR3 DNA: TGTGCCAGCAGCGCCGCCCCAGCGGGATACACCGGGGAGCTGTTTTTT. It is translated as CASSAAPAGYTGELFF.

V is TRBV19 and J is TRBJ1-1; D is undetermined. The CDR3 spans 13 residues. In germline, CDR1 is LNHDA, CDR2 SQIVND (reference sequence). Deletions cut 3 bases from V and 0 bases from J, with 5 bases between. Written as DNA, the CDR3 is TGTGCCAGTAGTATCGTTGTGAACACTGAAGCTTTCTTT. This codes for CASSIVVNTEAFF.

The V gene is TRBV5-1, the J gene TRBJ2-3; D perhaps matches TRBD2 (5 bases). Deletions cut 4 bases from V and 5 bases from J, with 11 bases between. Germline V lookup: CDR1 SGHRS, CDR2 YFSETQ. The CDR3 is 13 residues long. The CDR3 sequence is CASSPSGEDTQYF. CDR3 bases: TGCGCCAGCAGCCCGAGCGGCGAAGATACGCAGTATTTT.

This CDR3 reads CASSQPPGVRQETQYF. Here the CDR3 DNA reads TGTGCCAGCAGCCAACCCCCAGGGGTGCGTCAAGAGACCCAGTACTTC. This chain uses TRBV11-2 with TRBJ2-5, with a tentative D call TRBD1 (6 bases). The CDR3 is 16 residues long. V was clipped by 5 bases and J by 2 bases, with 18 bases between them. Germline values: CDR1 SGHAT, CDR2 FQNNGV. Based on the CDR3 plus reference TRBV11-2 and TRBJ2-5, the full variable domain is EAGVAQSPRYKIIEKRQSVAFWCNPISGHATLYWYQQILGQGPKLLIQFQNNGVVDDSQLPKDRFSAERLKGVDSTLKIQPAKLEDSAVYLCASSQPPGVRQETQYFGPGTRLLVL.

This clone has only a few counts. This chain joins TRBV19 and TRBJ2-7, with a weak D call TRBD1 (7 bases). V lost 5 bases to trimming and J lost 1 base, with 12 bases between them. The CDR3 runs 14 residues. Per germline, CDR1 LNHDA and CDR2 SQIVND (reference sequence). The CDR3 loop is CASSGGTASYEQYF. The CDR3 bases are TGTGCCAGTAGTGGCGGGACAGCTTCCTACGAGCAGTACTTC.

This clone was observed a few times. V and J are TRBV10-3 and TRBJ1-3, with 9 nucleotides matching TRBD1. Germline V gene sequence: CDR1 ENHRY, CDR2 SYGVKD. The trim removed 10 bases at V and 0 bases at J, leaving 4 bases unmatched. The CDR3 is made up of 14 amino acids. The CDR3 bases are TGTGCCACCGGACAGGGGAGCTCTGGAAACACCATATATTTT. As protein: CATGQGSSGNTIYF.

The genes are TRBV5-6 and TRBJ2-7, with 12 bases aligning to TRBD2. Trimming cost V 2 bases and J 6 bases; bases outside gene matches: 12. The CDR3 totals 17 residues. From germline, CDR1 is SGHDT and CDR2 YYEEEE. CDR3 in DNA: TGTGCCAGCAGCTTAGCTAGCGGGAGGGCCCAAATTTCCGAGCAGTACTTC. Its protein product is CASSLASGRAQISEQYF. Full variable domain (missing parts from reference TRBV5-6 and TRBJ2-7): DAGVTQSPTHLIKTRGQQVTLRCSPKSGHDTVSWYQQALGQGPQFIFQYYEEEERQRGNFPDRFSGHQFPNYSSELNVNALLLGDSALYLCASSLASGRAQISEQYFGPGTRLTVT.